The 3 T cell receptor beta chains below were found in one sample sequenced in a study of CD8 T cells in Susac syndrome. With random hexamers, 0.5 to 1 ug RNA was reverse transcribed. TCRdb passed the immunoSEQ multiplex PCR reads through MiXCR, listing each CDR3 protein once. Among about 440,000 distinct CDR3 sequences listed, roughly 85% were seen once. Sequencing was performed on CD8+ T cells from PBMCs. The receptor source for this set is a human donor with multiple sclerosis.

This sequence joins TRBV12-3 or TRBV12-4 and TRBJ2-1; 11 bases are a match to TRBD2. Germline trimming cut 6 bases from V and 4 bases from J; bases unmatched to any gene: 8. The CDR3 loop spans 16 amino acids. CDR3 sequence (DNA): TGTGCCAGCAGCCGACCGGGACTAGCGGAGTACAATGAGCAGTTCTTC. Protein product: CASSRPGLAEYNEQFF.

The chain has TRBV19 and TRBJ1-2; 8 bases match TRBD1. Trimming removed 4 bases from V and 4 bases from J; junction bases left unmatched: 8. Germline lookup yields CDR1 LNHDA and CDR2 SQIVND (reference sequence). The CDR3 has 15 amino acids. Here the CDR3 reads CASSTGTGAPYGYTF. In DNA, the CDR3 is TGTGCCAGTAGTACGGGGACAGGTGCACCCTATGGCTACACCTTC.

V and J are TRBV20-1 and TRBJ1-2; D gene unclear. V was shortened by 0 bases and J by 4 bases, with 15 bases between the two germline ends. In germline, CDR1 is DFQATT, CDR2 SNEGSKA (reference sequence). This CDR3 spans 15 amino acids. CDR3 sequence: CSARDPDPDPYGYTF. CDR3 bases: TGCAGTGCTAGAGACCCGGATCCTGACCCCTATGGCTACACCTTC.